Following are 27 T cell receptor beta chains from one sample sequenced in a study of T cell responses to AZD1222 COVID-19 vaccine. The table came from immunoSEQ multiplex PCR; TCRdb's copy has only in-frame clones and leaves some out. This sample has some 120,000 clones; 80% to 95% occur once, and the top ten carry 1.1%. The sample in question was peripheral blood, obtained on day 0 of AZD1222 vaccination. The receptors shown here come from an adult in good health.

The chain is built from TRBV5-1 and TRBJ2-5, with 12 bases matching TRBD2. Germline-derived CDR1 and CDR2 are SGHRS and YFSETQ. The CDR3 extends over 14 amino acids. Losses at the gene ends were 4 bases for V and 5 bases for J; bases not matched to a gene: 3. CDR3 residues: CASSPGLAGETQYF. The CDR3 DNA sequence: TGCGCCAGCAGCCCCGGACTAGCGGGGGAGACCCAGTACTTC.

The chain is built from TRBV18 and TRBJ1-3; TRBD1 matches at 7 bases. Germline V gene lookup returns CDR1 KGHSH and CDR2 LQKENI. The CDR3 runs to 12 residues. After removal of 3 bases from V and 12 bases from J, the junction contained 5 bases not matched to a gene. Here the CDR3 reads CASSPNAGGIYF. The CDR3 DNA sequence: TGTGCCAGCTCACCGAACGCAGGGGGCATATATTTT.

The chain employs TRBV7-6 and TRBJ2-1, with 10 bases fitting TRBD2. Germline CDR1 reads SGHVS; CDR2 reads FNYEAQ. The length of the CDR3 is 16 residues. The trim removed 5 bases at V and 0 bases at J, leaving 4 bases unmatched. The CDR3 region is CASSPLAGGSYNEQFF. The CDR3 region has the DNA TGTGCCAGCAGCCCTTTAGCGGGAGGCTCCTACAATGAGCAGTTCTTC.

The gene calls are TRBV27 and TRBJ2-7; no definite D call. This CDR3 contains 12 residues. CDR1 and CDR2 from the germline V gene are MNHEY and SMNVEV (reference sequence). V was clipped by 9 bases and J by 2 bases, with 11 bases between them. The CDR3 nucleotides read TGTGCCAGGAGGTTGGGGACCTACGAGCAGTACTTC. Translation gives CARRLGTYEQYF.

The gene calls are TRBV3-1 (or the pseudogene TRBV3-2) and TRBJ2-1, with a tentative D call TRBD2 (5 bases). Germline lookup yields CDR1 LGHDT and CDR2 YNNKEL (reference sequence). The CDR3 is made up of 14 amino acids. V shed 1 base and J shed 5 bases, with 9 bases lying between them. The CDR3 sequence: CASSQAYGNNEQFF. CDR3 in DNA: TGTGCCAGCAGCCAAGCTTACGGGAACAATGAGCAGTTCTTC.

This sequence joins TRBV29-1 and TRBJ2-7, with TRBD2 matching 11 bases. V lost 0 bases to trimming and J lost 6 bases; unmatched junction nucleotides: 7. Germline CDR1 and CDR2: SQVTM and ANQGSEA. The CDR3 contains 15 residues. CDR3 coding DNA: TGCAGCGTTGAAGATTTCTGGACTAGCGGGTCCGAGCAGTACTTC. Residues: CSVEDFWTSGSEQYF.

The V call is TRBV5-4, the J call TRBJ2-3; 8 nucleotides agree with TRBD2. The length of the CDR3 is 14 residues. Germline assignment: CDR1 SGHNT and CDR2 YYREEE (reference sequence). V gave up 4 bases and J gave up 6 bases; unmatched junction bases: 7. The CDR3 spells CASSPGLVTDTQYF. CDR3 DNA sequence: TGTGCCAGCAGCCCGGGACTAGTAACCGATACGCAGTATTTT.

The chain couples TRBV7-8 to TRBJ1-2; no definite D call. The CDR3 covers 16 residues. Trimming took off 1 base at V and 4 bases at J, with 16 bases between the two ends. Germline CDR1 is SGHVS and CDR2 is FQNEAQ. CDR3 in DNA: TGTGCCAGCAGCTTAGAGGGTCCTGGACGGCTCTATGGCTACACCTTC. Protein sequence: CASSLEGPGRLYGYTF. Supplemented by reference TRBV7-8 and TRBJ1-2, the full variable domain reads GAGVSQSPRYKVAKRGQDVALRCDPISGHVSLFWYQQALGQGPEFLTYFQNEAQLDKSGLPSDRFFAERPEGSVSTLKIQRTQQEDSAVYLCASSLEGPGRLYGYTFGSGTRLTVV.

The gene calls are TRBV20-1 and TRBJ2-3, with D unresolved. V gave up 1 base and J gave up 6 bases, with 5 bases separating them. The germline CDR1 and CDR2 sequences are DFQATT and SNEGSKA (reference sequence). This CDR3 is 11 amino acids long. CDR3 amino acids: CSARVGDTQYF. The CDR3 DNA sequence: TGCAGTGCTAGAGTTGGGGATACGCAGTATTTT.

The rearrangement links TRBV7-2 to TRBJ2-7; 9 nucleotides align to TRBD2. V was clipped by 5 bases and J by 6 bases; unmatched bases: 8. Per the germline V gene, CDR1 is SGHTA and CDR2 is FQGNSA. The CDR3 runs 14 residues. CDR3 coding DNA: TGTGCCAGCAGCCGTAGCGGGAGTCGAAGCGAGCAGTACTTC. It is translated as CASSRSGSRSEQYF.

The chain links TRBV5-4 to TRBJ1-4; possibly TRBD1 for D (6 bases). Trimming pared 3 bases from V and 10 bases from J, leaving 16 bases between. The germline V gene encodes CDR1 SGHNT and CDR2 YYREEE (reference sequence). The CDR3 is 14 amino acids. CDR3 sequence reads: CASSSGQQGSKLFF. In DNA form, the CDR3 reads TGTGCCAGCAGCTCAGGACAGCAGGGGTCAAAACTGTTTTTT.

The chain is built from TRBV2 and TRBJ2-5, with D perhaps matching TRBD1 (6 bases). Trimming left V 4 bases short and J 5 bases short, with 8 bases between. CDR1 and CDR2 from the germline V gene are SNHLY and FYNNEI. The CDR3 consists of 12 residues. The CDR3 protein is CASSGRGETQYF. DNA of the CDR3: TGTGCCAGCAGTGGAAGGGGGGAGACCCAGTACTTC.

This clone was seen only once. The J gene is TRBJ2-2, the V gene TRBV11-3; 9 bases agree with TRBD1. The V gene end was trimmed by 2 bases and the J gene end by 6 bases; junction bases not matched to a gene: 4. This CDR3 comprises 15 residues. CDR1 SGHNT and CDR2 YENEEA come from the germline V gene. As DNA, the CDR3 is TGTGCCAGCAGCTTAAGGCGACAGGGGGCCGGGGAGCTGTTTTTT. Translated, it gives CASSLRRQGAGELFF.

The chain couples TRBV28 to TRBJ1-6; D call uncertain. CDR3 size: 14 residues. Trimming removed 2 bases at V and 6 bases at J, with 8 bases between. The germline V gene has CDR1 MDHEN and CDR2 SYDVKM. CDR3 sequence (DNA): TGTGCCAGCAGTTTACCGGGCGGTAATTCACCCCTCCACTTT. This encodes CASSLPGGNSPLHF.

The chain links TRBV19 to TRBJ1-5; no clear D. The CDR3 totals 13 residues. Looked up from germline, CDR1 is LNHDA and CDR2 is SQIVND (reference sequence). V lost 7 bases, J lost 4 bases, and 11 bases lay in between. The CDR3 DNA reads TGTGCCAGTAATGTAGGCCCTAATCAGCCCCAGCATTTT. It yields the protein CASNVGPNQPQHF.

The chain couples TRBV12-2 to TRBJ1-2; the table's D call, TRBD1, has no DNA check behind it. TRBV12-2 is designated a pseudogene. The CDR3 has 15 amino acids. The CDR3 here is CASRLEDSALHGYTF. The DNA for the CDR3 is TGTGCAAGTCGCTTGGAGGACAGTGCACTCCATGGCTACACCTTC.

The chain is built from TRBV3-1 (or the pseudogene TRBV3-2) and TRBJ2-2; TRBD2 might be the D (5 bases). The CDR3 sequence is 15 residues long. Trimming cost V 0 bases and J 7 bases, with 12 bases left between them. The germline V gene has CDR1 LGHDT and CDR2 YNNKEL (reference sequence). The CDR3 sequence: CASSQERLRDGELFF. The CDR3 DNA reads TGTGCCAGCAGCCAAGAAAGGCTCCGGGACGGGGAGCTGTTTTTT.

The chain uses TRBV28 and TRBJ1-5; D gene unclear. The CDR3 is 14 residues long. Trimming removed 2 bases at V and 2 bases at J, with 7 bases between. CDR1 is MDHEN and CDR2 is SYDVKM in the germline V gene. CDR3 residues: CASSLPIGNQPQHF. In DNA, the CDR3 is TGTGCCAGCAGTTTACCTATTGGCAATCAGCCCCAGCATTTT. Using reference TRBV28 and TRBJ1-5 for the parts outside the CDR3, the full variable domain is DVKVTQSSRYLVKRTGEKVFLECVQDMDHENMFWYRQDPGLGLRLIYFSYDVKMKEKGDIPEGYSVSREKKERFSLILESASTNQTSMYLCASSLPIGNQPQHFGDGTRLSIL.

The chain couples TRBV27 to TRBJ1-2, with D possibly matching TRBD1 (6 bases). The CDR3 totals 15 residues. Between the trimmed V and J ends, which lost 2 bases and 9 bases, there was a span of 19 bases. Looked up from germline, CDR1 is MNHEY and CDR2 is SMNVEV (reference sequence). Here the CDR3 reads CASSLTPTTGLRYTF. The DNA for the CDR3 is TGTGCCAGCAGTTTAACGCCTACTACAGGGTTGCGCTACACCTTC.

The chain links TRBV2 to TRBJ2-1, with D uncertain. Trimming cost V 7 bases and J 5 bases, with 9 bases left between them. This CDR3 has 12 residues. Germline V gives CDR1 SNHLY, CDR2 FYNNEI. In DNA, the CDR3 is TGTGCCAGCACCCCCAGCGACAATGAGCAGTTCTTC. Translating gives CASTPSDNEQFF.

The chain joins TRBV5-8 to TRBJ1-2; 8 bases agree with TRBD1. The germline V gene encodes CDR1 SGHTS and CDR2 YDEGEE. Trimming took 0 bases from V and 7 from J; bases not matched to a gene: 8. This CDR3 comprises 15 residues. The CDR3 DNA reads TGTGCCAGCAGCTTGGACACCAGGGGGCGAAGTGGCTACACCTTC. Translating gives CASSLDTRGRSGYTF.

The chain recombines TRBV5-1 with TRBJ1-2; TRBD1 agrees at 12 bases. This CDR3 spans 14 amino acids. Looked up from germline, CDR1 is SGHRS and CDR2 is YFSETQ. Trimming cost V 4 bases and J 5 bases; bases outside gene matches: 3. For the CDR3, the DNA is TGCGCCAGCAGCGGGGGACAGGGGGCATATGGCTACACCTTC. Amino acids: CASSGGQGAYGYTF.

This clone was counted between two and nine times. CDR3 loop: CASSQSRGLNSPLHF. The CDR3 DNA follows: TGCGCCAGCAGTCAATCCCGGGGACTAAATTCACCCCTCCACTTT. The chain couples TRBV23-1 to TRBJ1-6; TRBD1 might be the D (5 bases). TRBV23-1 is sorted into the ORF group, with uncertain function. With 0 bases removed from V and 7 bases from J, the gap between germline ends came to 10 bases. The CDR3 extends over 15 amino acids.

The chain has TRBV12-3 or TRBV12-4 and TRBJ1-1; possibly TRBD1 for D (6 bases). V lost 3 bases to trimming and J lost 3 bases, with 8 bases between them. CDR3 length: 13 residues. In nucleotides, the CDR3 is TGTGCCAGCAGTTTCCACAGGGACACTGAAGCTTTCTTT. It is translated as CASSFHRDTEAFF.

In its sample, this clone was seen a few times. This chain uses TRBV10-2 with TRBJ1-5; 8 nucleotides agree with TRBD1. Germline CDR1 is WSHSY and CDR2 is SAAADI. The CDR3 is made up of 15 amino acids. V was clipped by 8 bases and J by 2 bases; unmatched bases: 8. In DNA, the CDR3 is TGCGCCAGCCGAAAACAGGGGGGCGGCAATCAGCCCCAGCATTTT. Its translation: CASRKQGGGNQPQHF.

CDR3 residues: CASSVAGYGYF. CDR3 sequence (DNA): TGTGCCAGCTCTGTAGCGGGATATGGGTACTTC. The chain uses TRBV2 and TRBJ2-5, with 8 bases identical to TRBD2. The CDR3 contains 11 residues. Germline CDR1 and CDR2: SNHLY and FYNNEI. Trimming removed 8 bases from V and 13 bases from J; junction bases left unmatched: 9.

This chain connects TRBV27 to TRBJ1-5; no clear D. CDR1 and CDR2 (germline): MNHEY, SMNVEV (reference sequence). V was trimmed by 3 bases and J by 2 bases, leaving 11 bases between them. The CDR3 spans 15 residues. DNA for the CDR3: TGTGCCAGCAGTTTGGGCAGAGCGCGCAATCAGCCCCAGCATTTT. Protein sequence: CASSLGRARNQPQHF.